This is a list of T cell receptor beta chains from one sample in a study of blood T cell repertoires in COVID-19. Sequencing was performed with immunoSEQ multiplex PCR; in TCRdb, only in-frame clones are kept and a portion is missing. The data hold roughly 380,000 clones, with around nine tenths observed a single time. The sequencing sample was made of PBMCs or T cells enriched from blood (not recorded which). These receptors all come from a woman aged 25 to 39 who had been exposed to COVID-19. Each CDR3 is given with its conserved first and last residue. The D gene is left open where the match is weak. Some rows have no size entry. The others give once, few or many, or a class for an expanded clone.

d_gene: TRBD2; v_gene: TRBV19; abundance: NA; j_gene: TRBJ2-1; CDR3nt: TGTGCCACTGCCGGCGGACTAGCGGGAGTATCCTACAATGAGCAGTTCTTC; CDR3aa: CATAGGLAGVSYNEQFF
d_gene: NA; v_gene: TRBV5-1; abundance: NA; j_gene: TRBJ2-2; CDR3nt: TGCGCCAGCAGGTTAAACAGGGTAGTCACCGGGGAGCTGTTTTTT; CDR3aa: CASRLNRVVTGELFF
d_gene: TRBD2; v_gene: TRBV19; abundance: NA; j_gene: TRBJ2-1; CDR3nt: TGTGCCAGTAGGATGACTAGCGGGAGTTCCTACAATGAGCAGTTCTTC; CDR3aa: CASRMTSGSSYNEQFF
d_gene: NA; v_gene: TRBV5-8; abundance: NA; j_gene: TRBJ2-5; CDR3nt: TGTGCCAGCAGCTTGGTTGTGCGGGGGCGGTTACGAGAGACCCAGTACTTC; CDR3aa: CASSLVVRGRLRETQYF
d_gene: TRBD1; v_gene: TRBV5-1; abundance: NA; j_gene: TRBJ1-1; CDR3nt: TGCGCCAGCAGTCTTGGAACAGGGGCTGGGAACACTGAAGCTTTCTTT; CDR3aa: CASSLGTGAGNTEAFF
d_gene: TRBD1; v_gene: TRBV7-9; abundance: NA; j_gene: TRBJ2-1; CDR3nt: TGTGCCAGCAGCTCGACAGGGAGCTCCTACAATGAGCAGTTCTTC; CDR3aa: CASSSTGSSYNEQFF
d_gene: TRBD2; v_gene: TRBV3-1/TRBV3-2; abundance: NA; j_gene: TRBJ2-1; CDR3nt: TGTGCCAGCAGCCAAGACGGGGACGGGAGGTTTTCCTACAATGAGCAGTTCTTC; CDR3aa: CASSQDGDGRFSYNEQFF
d_gene: TRBD1; v_gene: TRBV5-6; abundance: NA; j_gene: TRBJ1-5; CDR3nt: TGTGCCAGCAGCCCATCGACAGGGAATAATCAGCCCCAGCATTTT; CDR3aa: CASSPSTGNNQPQHF
d_gene: NA; v_gene: TRBV9; abundance: NA; j_gene: TRBJ2-3; CDR3nt: TGTGCCAGCAGCGTAGAAGTGGACGGGGTTGCGACTGGAGATACGCAGTATTTT; CDR3aa: CASSVEVDGVATGDTQYF
d_gene: NA; v_gene: TRBV11-2; abundance: once; j_gene: TRBJ2-2; CDR3nt: TGTGCCAGCAGCTTTACGGACACCTACACCGGGGAGCTGTTTTTT; CDR3aa: CASSFTDTYTGELFF
d_gene: TRBD2; v_gene: TRBV7-9; abundance: NA; j_gene: TRBJ2-3; CDR3nt: TGTGCCAGCAGCCGTTATTGGCACGTTAGCGGGGACCGCACAGATACGCAGTATTTT; CDR3aa: CASSRYWHVSGDRTDTQYF
d_gene: NA; v_gene: TRBV7-3; abundance: once; j_gene: TRBJ2-2; CDR3nt: TGTGCCAGCAGCCTAGACACCGGGGAGCTGTTTTTT; CDR3aa: CASSLDTGELFF
d_gene: TRBD2; v_gene: TRBV19; abundance: NA; j_gene: TRBJ2-7; CDR3nt: TGTGCCAGTAGTATCGGACTAGCGGGAGCGATCTCCTACGAGCAGTACTTC; CDR3aa: CASSIGLAGAISYEQYF
d_gene: NA; v_gene: TRBV10-2; abundance: once; j_gene: TRBJ2-1; CDR3nt: TGCGCCAGCAGTGAGTTCAGCGGCCCCTACAATGAGCAGTTCTTC; CDR3aa: CASSEFSGPYNEQFF
d_gene: TRBD2; v_gene: TRBV10-3; abundance: NA; j_gene: TRBJ2-1; CDR3nt: TGTGCCATCAGTTCAGCCGGGACTAGCGGCATTCCGACTTCCTACAATGAGCAGTTCTTC; CDR3aa: CAISSAGTSGIPTSYNEQFF
d_gene: NA; v_gene: TRBV7-9; abundance: NA; j_gene: TRBJ1-1; CDR3nt: TGTGCCAGCAGCTTATCCTCCACTGAAGCTTTCTTT; CDR3aa: CASSLSSTEAFF
d_gene: TRBD1; v_gene: TRBV7-9; abundance: NA; j_gene: TRBJ1-1; CDR3nt: TGTGCCAGCAGTCTCCCGGGACAGGGAGGTTTGGGTGGGCGAGCTTTCTTT; CDR3aa: CASSLPGQGGLGGRAFF
d_gene: NA; v_gene: TRBV4-2; abundance: NA; j_gene: TRBJ2-7; CDR3nt: TGTGCCAGCAGCCAAGCCTCAGACTCCTACGAGCAGTACTTC; CDR3aa: CASSQASDSYEQYF
d_gene: NA; v_gene: TRBV15; abundance: NA; j_gene: TRBJ2-2; CDR3nt: TGTGCCACCAGCTCAGAGGTACAGGGCGGCGGGGAGCTGTTTTTT; CDR3aa: CATSSEVQGGGELFF
d_gene: NA; v_gene: TRBV27; abundance: once; j_gene: TRBJ2-2; CDR3nt: TGTGCCAGCAGTTTATCGAGAGGCGGGGAGCTGTTTTTT; CDR3aa: CASSLSRGGELFF
d_gene: TRBD1; v_gene: TRBV6-5; abundance: NA; j_gene: TRBJ1-6; CDR3nt: TGTGCCGGGGGTCTGACAGGGACGAACAATTCACCCCTCCACTTT; CDR3aa: CAGGLTGTNNSPLHF
d_gene: NA; v_gene: TRBV7-2; abundance: NA; j_gene: TRBJ2-5; CDR3nt: TGTGCCAGCAGCCCCCAGTACGGGGAAGAGACCCAGTACTTC; CDR3aa: CASSPQYGEETQYF
d_gene: TRBD1; v_gene: TRBV19; abundance: few; j_gene: TRBJ1-1; CDR3nt: TGTGCCAGCCGGGACAGGGTAGGCCTTGAAGCTTTCTTT; CDR3aa: CASRDRVGLEAFF
d_gene: NA; v_gene: TRBV5-1; abundance: NA; j_gene: TRBJ2-3; CDR3nt: TGCGCCAGCACGACAGTGGCCCCACACACAGATACGCAGTATTTT; CDR3aa: CASTTVAPHTDTQYF
d_gene: NA; v_gene: TRBV6-6; abundance: NA; j_gene: TRBJ1-2; CDR3nt: TGTGCCACCTCGACAGGCGAGCTAAACTATGGCTACACCTTC; CDR3aa: CATSTGELNYGYTF
d_gene: NA; v_gene: TRBV15; abundance: NA; j_gene: TRBJ2-1; CDR3nt: TGTGCCACCAGCAGAAACGGGTTATCCTACAATGAGCAGTTCTTC; CDR3aa: CATSRNGLSYNEQFF
d_gene: TRBD2; v_gene: TRBV7-9; abundance: many; j_gene: TRBJ2-1; CDR3nt: TGTGCCAGCAGCCCCACAGCGGGAGACCTCGGCAATGAGCAGTTCTTC; CDR3aa: CASSPTAGDLGNEQFF
d_gene: NA; v_gene: TRBV11-3; abundance: few; j_gene: TRBJ1-1; CDR3nt: TGTGCCAGCAGCTTAGACAGTGGTACTGAAGCTTTCTTT; CDR3aa: CASSLDSGTEAFF
d_gene: TRBD1; v_gene: TRBV18; abundance: NA; j_gene: TRBJ1-2; CDR3nt: TGTGCCAGCTCACCGCTGGGACAGCCTAAGGGCTACACCTTC; CDR3aa: CASSPLGQPKGYTF
d_gene: NA; v_gene: TRBV19; abundance: NA; j_gene: TRBJ2-7; CDR3nt: TGTGCCAGTAGTATAGATCCAGGGGCCAGTACCTACGAGCAGTACTTC; CDR3aa: CASSIDPGASTYEQYF
d_gene: TRBD1; v_gene: TRBV5-5; abundance: NA; j_gene: TRBJ2-5; CDR3nt: TGTGCCAGCAGCCAGACAGGGGGTGATCAAGAGACCCAGTACTTC; CDR3aa: CASSQTGGDQETQYF
d_gene: NA; v_gene: TRBV28; abundance: few; j_gene: TRBJ1-2; CDR3nt: TGTGCCAGCAGTTCTGGGGCCCTTAACTATGGCTACACCTTC; CDR3aa: CASSSGALNYGYTF
d_gene: TRBD1; v_gene: TRBV5-1; abundance: NA; j_gene: TRBJ1-4; CDR3nt: TGCGCCAGCAGCTTGGAGGGGACAGGGAAAGAAAAACTGTTTTTT; CDR3aa: CASSLEGTGKEKLFF
d_gene: TRBD2; v_gene: TRBV5-6; abundance: NA; j_gene: TRBJ2-3; CDR3nt: TGTGCCAGCAGCTTCCTGACTAGCGGGAGGCGGGATACGCAGTATTTT; CDR3aa: CASSFLTSGRRDTQYF
d_gene: NA; v_gene: TRBV9; abundance: once; j_gene: TRBJ2-2; CDR3nt: TGTGCCAGCAGCGTTAGGCTAGCCGACACCGGGGAGCTGTTTTTT; CDR3aa: CASSVRLADTGELFF
d_gene: NA; v_gene: TRBV19; abundance: NA; j_gene: TRBJ2-2; CDR3nt: TGTGCCAGTGAACTTAGCGGACTCACCGGGGAGCTGTTTTTT; CDR3aa: CASELSGLTGELFF
d_gene: NA; v_gene: TRBV7-8; abundance: NA; j_gene: TRBJ1-2; CDR3nt: TGTGCCAGCAGCTCTGGGGGCACCCAGTTCGGCTACACCTTC; CDR3aa: CASSSGGTQFGYTF
d_gene: NA; v_gene: TRBV5-5; abundance: NA; j_gene: TRBJ1-4; CDR3nt: TGTGCCAGCAAGTGGGCTTCAACTAATGAAAAACTGTTTTTT; CDR3aa: CASKWASTNEKLFF